The 30 T cell receptor beta chains given below trace back to one sample, sequenced in a study of T cell responses to AZD1222 COVID-19 vaccine. Using immunoSEQ multiplex PCR, the repertoire was profiled, and TCRdb retains in-frame clones only, with some absent. The sample shows more than 95,000 clones, roughly 88% of them seen only once. Sequences were derived from peripheral blood, sampled on day 0 of AZD1222 vaccination. The source of these receptors is an adult in good health.

This chain uses TRBV4-1 with TRBJ1-1; D remains ambiguous. CDR1 and CDR2 from the germline V gene are MGHRA and YSYEKL. The CDR3 is 15 residues long. V was cut by 0 bases and J by 3 bases, with 11 bases left in between. The DNA of the CDR3 is TGCGCCAGCAGCCAAGAGTCGGGCAGGCACACTGAAGCTTTCTTT. Protein: CASSQESGRHTEAFF.

The CDR3 DNA reads as TGTGCCAGCAGCCCCGGACACACCTATGGCTACACCTTC. This sequence encodes CASSPGHTYGYTF. The genes are TRBV11-1 and TRBJ1-2; D possibly corresponds to TRBD1 (5 bases). The CDR3 has 13 amino acids. Germline lookup yields CDR1 SGHAT and CDR2 FQDESV (reference sequence). With 5 bases removed from V and 4 bases from J, the gap between germline ends came to 11 bases.

V gene TRBV7-3 combines with J gene TRBJ1-5; weak D call: TRBD1 (5 bases). Trimming stripped 2 bases from V and 7 bases from J, with 9 bases between. The CDR3 contains 13 residues. Germline lookup yields CDR1 SGHTA and CDR2 FQGTGA. The CDR3: CASSLDWGQPQHF. CDR3 bases: TGTGCCAGCAGCTTAGACTGGGGCCAGCCCCAGCATTTT.

In its sample, this clone was seen once. The rearrangement uses TRBV12-3 or TRBV12-4 and TRBJ2-2; D is ambiguous. V lost 7 bases, J lost 6 bases, and 12 bases lay in between. This CDR3 region has 13 residues. Written as DNA, the CDR3 is TGTGCCAGCACCAACGAAGTCGCCGGGGAGCTGTTTTTT. Residues: CASTNEVAGELFF.

The CDR3 is CASSLPGTGVSPLHF. The CDR3 DNA sequence: TGTGCCAGCAGCTTGCCCGGGACAGGGGTTTCACCCCTCCACTTT. This sequence joins TRBV5-6 and TRBJ1-6; 10 bases are a match to TRBD1. With V trimmed by 1 base and J by 9 bases, 4 bases remained unmatched. The V gene's germline CDR1 is SGHDT and CDR2 YYEEEE. The CDR3 is 15 amino acids.

This sequence joins TRBV2 and TRBJ1-6; D possibly corresponds to TRBD1 (5 bases). CDR3 length equals 13 residues. V was clipped by 6 bases and J by 7 bases, with 10 bases between them. The V gene's germline CDR1 is SNHLY and CDR2 FYNNEI. CDR3 nucleotide sequence: TGTGCCAGCAGCAGGGAGCTGAATTCACCCCTCCACTTT. It yields the protein CASSRELNSPLHF.

Comment on this clone: Other DNA sequences from this sample encode an identical CDR3 as well. The chain is built from TRBV5-1 and TRBJ2-1, with D maybe TRBD2 (5 bases). V was shortened by 0 bases and J by 1 base, with 5 bases between the two germline ends. The CDR3 consists of 14 residues. Germline V CDR1 and CDR2: SGHRS, YFSETQ. The CDR3: CASSLGGSYNEQFF. DNA for the CDR3: TGCGCCAGCAGCTTGGGAGGGTCCTACAATGAGCAGTTCTTC.

V and J are TRBV19 and TRBJ1-5; perhaps TRBD1 as D (5 bases). V lost 5 bases and J 3 bases, leaving 14 bases between the germline ends. The CDR3 runs 15 residues. Germline V gene sequence: CDR1 LNHDA, CDR2 SQIVND (reference sequence). CDR3 loop: CASSAGPQFNQPQHF. CDR3 bases: TGTGCCAGTAGTGCGGGACCTCAATTCAATCAGCCCCAGCATTTT.

The chain recombines TRBV29-1 with TRBJ2-7; D gene ambiguous. The V end was cut by 4 bases, the J end by 0 bases, with 10 bases between. Germline V lookup: CDR1 SQVTM, CDR2 ANQGSEA. The CDR3 contains 13 residues. The CDR3 DNA sequence: TGCAGCGTTGCCGACCGTAGCTCCTACGAGCAGTACTTC. Protein: CSVADRSSYEQYF.

Only a few counts were recorded for this clone. This chain connects TRBV7-9 to TRBJ2-7; 7 nucleotides match TRBD1. Germline V lookup: CDR1 SEHNR, CDR2 FQNEAQ (reference sequence). V lost 1 base to trimming and J lost 6 bases; unmatched junction nucleotides: 9. The CDR3 has 15 residues. CDR3 protein: CASSLGGQRRVEQYF. In nucleotides, the CDR3 is TGTGCCAGCAGCTTAGGGGGACAGCGGAGAGTCGAGCAGTACTTC.

The V call is TRBV6-5, the J call TRBJ1-2; D perhaps matches TRBD1 (6 bases). Looked up from germline, CDR1 is MNHEY and CDR2 is SVGAGI. Trimming removed 6 bases at V and 5 bases at J, with 19 bases between. This CDR3 is built from 15 residues. The CDR3 loop reads CASRFRQGWGYGYTF. The DNA of the CDR3 is TGTGCCAGCAGGTTCCGCCAGGGGTGGGGATATGGCTACACCTTC.

This clone was seen a few times. J is TRBJ1-6 and V is TRBV7-2; 8 bases match TRBD1. The CDR3 has 15 amino acids. Trimming removed 5 bases from V and 5 bases from J; junction bases left unmatched: 5. Germline V gene lookup returns CDR1 SGHTA and CDR2 FQGNSA. Here the CDR3 reads CASSPWTGNNSPLHF. The DNA of the CDR3 is TGTGCCAGCAGCCCCTGGACAGGGAATAATTCACCCCTCCACTTT.

The chain combines TRBV4-1 with TRBJ2-5; D is ambiguous. The CDR3 loop spans 17 amino acids. Trimming removed 0 bases from V and 3 bases from J, with 17 bases in between. Germline V gene data show CDR1 as MGHRA and CDR2 as YSYEKL. The CDR3 spells CASSQDEHSAREETQYF. CDR3 nucleotides: TGCGCCAGCAGCCAAGATGAGCACAGCGCAAGGGAAGAGACCCAGTACTTC.

This chain links TRBV4-1 with TRBJ2-5; no firm D call. The CDR3 is 11 amino acids. From germline, CDR1 is MGHRA and CDR2 YSYEKL. Trimming stripped 6 bases from V and 7 bases from J, with 9 bases between. CDR3 residues: CASSSWGTQYF. CDR3 DNA sequence: TGCGCCAGCAGTTCGTGGGGGACCCAGTACTTC.

The genes are TRBV25-1 and TRBJ1-2; D is undetermined. The CDR3 length is 13 residues. V shed 3 bases and J shed 8 bases, with 13 bases lying between them. Germline loops: CDR1 MGHDK, CDR2 SYGVNS. The CDR3 region has the DNA TGTGCCAGCAGTGACGAGCCGACGGGGGGCTACACCTTC. It codes for CASSDEPTGGYTF.

The chain joins TRBV28 to TRBJ2-7; D gene uncertain. CDR3 length: 14 amino acids. Germline CDR1 MDHEN, CDR2 SYDVKM. Trimming left V 6 bases short and J 2 bases short, with 14 bases between. CDR3 residues: CASRLDLATYEQYF. In DNA form, the CDR3 reads TGTGCCAGCAGATTAGACCTGGCTACCTACGAGCAGTACTTC.

The chain has TRBV28 and TRBJ1-2; 8 nucleotides align to TRBD1. This CDR3 comprises 19 residues. The germline gives CDR1 MDHEN, CDR2 SYDVKM. The V segment lost 4 bases and the J segment 2 bases; nucleotides outside the gene matches: 18. CDR3 region: CASSSLTLLGQGKNYGYTF. The DNA of the CDR3 is TGTGCCAGCAGTTCTCTCACCCTCCTAGGACAGGGAAAAAACTATGGCTACACCTTC.

The gene calls are TRBV7-3 and TRBJ1-5; tentatively, D is TRBD1 (6 bases). CDR1 and CDR2 from the germline V gene are SGHTA and FQGTGA. There are 13 residues in the CDR3. V shed 5 bases and J shed 4 bases, with 9 bases lying between them. In DNA form, the CDR3 reads TGTGCCAGCAGCCCAGGACAGAATCAGCCCCAGCATTTT. This encodes CASSPGQNQPQHF.

This chain connects TRBV5-1 to TRBJ2-7; 10 positions agree with TRBD1. Germline V lookup: CDR1 SGHRS, CDR2 YFSETQ. Trimming cost V 4 bases and J 6 bases; bases outside gene matches: 7. The CDR3 runs 14 residues. The CDR3, as DNA: TGCGCCAGCAGCCCCGGGACAGGGGAGGGCGAGCAGTACTTC. Residues: CASSPGTGEGEQYF.

This clone has just a few counts. The J gene is TRBJ1-4, the V gene TRBV4-2; D remains unclear. CDR3 length: 19 amino acids. V was clipped by 0 bases and J by 0 bases, with 17 bases between them. In germline, CDR1 is LGHNA, CDR2 YNFKEQ. The CDR3 bases are TGTGCCAGCAGCCAAGAGTTAGCGGGTTGGCGGGCAACTAATGAAAAACTGTTTTTT. This sequence encodes CASSQELAGWRATNEKLFF.

V and J are TRBV24-1 and TRBJ1-2, with D unresolved. The CDR3 is 12 residues long. The germline V gene encodes CDR1 KGHDR and CDR2 SFDVKD. V was shortened by 5 bases and J by 2 bases, with 5 bases between the two germline ends. CDR3 sequence: CATSGTNYGYTF. The CDR3 DNA reads as TGTGCCACCAGTGGGACCAACTATGGCTACACCTTC.

This chain uses TRBV5-1 with TRBJ1-2, with D unclear. The germline V gene encodes CDR1 SGHRS and CDR2 YFSETQ. CDR3 length: 11 amino acids. The ends were cut back, 0 bases at V and 6 bases at J, with 3 bases in the middle. The CDR3 region is CASSLGNGYTF. The CDR3 nucleotides are TGCGCCAGCAGCTTGGGAAATGGCTACACCTTC.

The chain is built from TRBV4-3 and TRBJ2-3; 8 bases map to TRBD2. This CDR3 comprises 14 residues. In germline, CDR1 is LGHNA, CDR2 YSLEER. With 0 bases clipped from V and 6 bases from J, the junction kept 2 bases outside the gene matches. CDR3: CASSQDSGADTQYF. CDR3 DNA sequence: TGCGCCAGCAGCCAAGATAGCGGGGCGGATACGCAGTATTTT.

This chain connects TRBV7-9 to TRBJ2-1, with TRBD1 matching 7 bases. J was trimmed by 0 bases and V by 5 bases; bases with no gene match: 7. Germline V gene lookup returns CDR1 SEHNR and CDR2 FQNEAQ (reference sequence). CDR3 length: 16 residues. The CDR3 here is CASSGRQGYSYNEQFF. CDR3 DNA sequence: TGTGCCAGCAGCGGACGACAGGGCTACTCCTACAATGAGCAGTTCTTC.

The chain links TRBV3-1 (or the pseudogene TRBV3-2) to TRBJ2-3; the D is unclear. Per germline, CDR1 LGHDT and CDR2 YNNKEL (reference sequence). V was cut by 1 base and J by 2 bases, with 10 bases left in between. The CDR3 loop spans 15 amino acids. CDR3 coding DNA: TGTGCCAGCAGCCAAGGGTGGCAGAACACAGATACGCAGTATTTT. Translating gives CASSQGWQNTDTQYF.

The rearrangement links TRBV11-2 to TRBJ2-3; 11 positions agree with TRBD2. Per germline, CDR1 SGHAT and CDR2 FQNNGV. V dropped 6 bases and J dropped 5; count of bases not matched to a gene: 1. The CDR3 contains 13 residues. Here the CDR3 DNA reads TGTGCCAGCAGGGGGACTAGCGGAGATACGCAGTATTTT. Amino acids: CASRGTSGDTQYF.

The V gene is TRBV15, the J gene TRBJ2-1; 9 nucleotides match TRBD2. J gave up 8 bases and V 7 bases, and 6 bases lay outside the gene matches. CDR1 is LNHNV and CDR2 is YYDKDF in the germline V gene (reference sequence). The CDR3 is 13 residues long. This CDR3 reads CATMTGTSYEQFF. The CDR3 nucleotides are TGTGCCACCATGACCGGGACTAGCTATGAGCAGTTCTTC.

This clone came up once. The chain has TRBV7-9 and TRBJ2-5; a possible D gene is TRBD1 (6 bases). The CDR3 runs 16 residues. Trimming took 5 bases from V and 1 from J, leaving 17 bases between them. Germline V gene sequence: CDR1 SEHNR, CDR2 FQNEAQ (reference sequence). CDR3 sequence (DNA): TGTGCCAGCAGCCCTTTGACAGGAGTCAGCCAAGAGACCCAGTACTTC. Encoded protein: CASSPLTGVSQETQYF.

This clone showed up just once. The V and J genes are TRBV7-3 and TRBJ1-2, with a tentative D call TRBD1 (5 bases). Per germline, CDR1 SGHTA and CDR2 FQGTGA. V was pared by 5 bases and J by 2 bases, with 15 bases between. The CDR3 consists of 15 residues. CDR3: CASSPSGGSNYGYTF. CDR3 in DNA: TGTGCCAGCAGCCCATCGGGGGGAAGCAACTATGGCTACACCTTC.

This chain links TRBV28 with TRBJ1-5; perhaps TRBD1 as D (5 bases). The CDR3 is 16 amino acids. From germline, CDR1 is MDHEN and CDR2 SYDVKM. V lost 5 bases and J 3 bases, leaving 17 bases between the germline ends. The CDR3, as DNA: TGTGCCAGCAGTCCAGCCCCTTCGGGGCCCAATCAGCCCCAGCATTTT. It specifies CASSPAPSGPNQPQHF.